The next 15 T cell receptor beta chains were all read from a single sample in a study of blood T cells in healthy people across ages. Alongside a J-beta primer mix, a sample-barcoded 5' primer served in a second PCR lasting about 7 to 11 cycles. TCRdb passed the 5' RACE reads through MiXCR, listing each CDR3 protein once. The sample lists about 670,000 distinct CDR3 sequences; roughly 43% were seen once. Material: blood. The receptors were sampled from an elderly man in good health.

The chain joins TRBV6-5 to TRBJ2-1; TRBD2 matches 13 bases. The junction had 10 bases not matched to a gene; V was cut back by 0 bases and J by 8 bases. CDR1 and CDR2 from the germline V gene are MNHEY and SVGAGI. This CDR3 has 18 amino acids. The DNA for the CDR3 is TGTGCCAGCAGTTACTCGAGGGGGACTAGCGGGATTTCCCATGAGCAGTTCTTC. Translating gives CASSYSRGTSGISHEQFF.

CDR3 residues: CAISDHKTGVFSPLHF. CDR3 sequence (DNA): TGTGCCATCAGTGATCATAAGACAGGGGTATTTTCACCCCTCCACTTT. The chain has TRBV10-3 and TRBJ1-6; 8 bases align to TRBD1. The CDR3 runs to 16 residues. Per germline, CDR1 ENHRY and CDR2 SYGVKD. V trimming: 3 bases; J trimming: 9 bases; junction bases outside the gene matches: 10.

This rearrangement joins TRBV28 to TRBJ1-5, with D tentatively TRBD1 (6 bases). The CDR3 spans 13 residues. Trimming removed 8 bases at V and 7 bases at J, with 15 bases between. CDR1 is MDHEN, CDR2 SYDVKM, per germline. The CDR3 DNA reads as TGTGCCAGCTTCGTACAGGGAGGGCAGCCCCAGCATTTT. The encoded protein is CASFVQGGQPQHF.

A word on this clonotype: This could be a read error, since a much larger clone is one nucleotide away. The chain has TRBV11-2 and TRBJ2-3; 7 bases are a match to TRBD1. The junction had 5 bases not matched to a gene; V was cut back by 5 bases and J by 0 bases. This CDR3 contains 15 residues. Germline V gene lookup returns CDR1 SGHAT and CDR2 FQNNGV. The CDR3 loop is CASSMGQTSTDTQYF. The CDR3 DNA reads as TGTGCCAGCAGCATGGGACAGACTAGCACAGATACGCAGTATTTT.

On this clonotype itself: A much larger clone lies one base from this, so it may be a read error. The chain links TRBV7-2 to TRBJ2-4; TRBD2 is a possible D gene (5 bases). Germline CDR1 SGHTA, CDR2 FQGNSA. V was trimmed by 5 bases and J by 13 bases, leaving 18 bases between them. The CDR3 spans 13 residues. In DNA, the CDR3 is TGTGCCAGCAGCGGACGGGCCTGTGGGGAGCAGTACTTC. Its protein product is CASSGRACGEQYF.

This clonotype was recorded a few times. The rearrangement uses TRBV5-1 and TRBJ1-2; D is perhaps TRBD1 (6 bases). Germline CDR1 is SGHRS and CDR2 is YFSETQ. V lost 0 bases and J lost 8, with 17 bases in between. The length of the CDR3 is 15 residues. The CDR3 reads CASSLVGAGAGGYTF. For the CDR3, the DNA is TGCGCCAGCAGCTTGGTTGGCGCGGGGGCAGGAGGCTACACCTTC.

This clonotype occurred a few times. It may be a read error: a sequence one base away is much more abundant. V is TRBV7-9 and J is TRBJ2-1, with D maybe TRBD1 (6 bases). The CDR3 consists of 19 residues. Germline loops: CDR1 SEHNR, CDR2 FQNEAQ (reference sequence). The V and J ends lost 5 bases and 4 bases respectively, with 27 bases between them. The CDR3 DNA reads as TGTGCCAGCAGCACGACCGTGCTGAGCAGCAGGGGTGGGTACAATGAGCAGTTCTTC. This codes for CASSTTVLSSRGGYNEQFF.

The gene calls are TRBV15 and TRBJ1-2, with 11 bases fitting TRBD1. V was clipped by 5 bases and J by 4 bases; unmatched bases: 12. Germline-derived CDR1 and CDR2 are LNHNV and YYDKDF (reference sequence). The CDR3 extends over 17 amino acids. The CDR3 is CATSGPGQGGTFYGYTF. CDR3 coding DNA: TGTGCCACCAGCGGCCCGGGACAGGGGGGAACGTTCTATGGCTACACCTTC.

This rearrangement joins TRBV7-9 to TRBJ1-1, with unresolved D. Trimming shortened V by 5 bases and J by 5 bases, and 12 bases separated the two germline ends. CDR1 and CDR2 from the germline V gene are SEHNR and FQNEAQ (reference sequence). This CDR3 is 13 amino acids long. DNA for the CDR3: TGTGCCAGCAGCCCGGTTGGTGGGACTGAAGCTTTCTTT. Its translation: CASSPVGGTEAFF.

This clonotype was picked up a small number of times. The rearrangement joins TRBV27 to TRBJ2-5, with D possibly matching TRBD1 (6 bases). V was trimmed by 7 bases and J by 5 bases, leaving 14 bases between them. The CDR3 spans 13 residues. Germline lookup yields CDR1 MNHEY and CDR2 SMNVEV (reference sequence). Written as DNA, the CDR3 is TGTGCCAGCAATCAACAGGGTCGGGAGACCCAGTACTTC. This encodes CASNQQGRETQYF.

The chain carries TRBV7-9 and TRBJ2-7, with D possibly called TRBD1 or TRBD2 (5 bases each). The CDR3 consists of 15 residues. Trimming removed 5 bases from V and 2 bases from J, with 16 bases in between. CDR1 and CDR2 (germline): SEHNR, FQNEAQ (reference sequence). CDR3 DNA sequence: TGTGCCAGCAGCCTGACCGGGACGGTCCCCTACGAGCAGTACTTC. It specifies CASSLTGTVPYEQYF.

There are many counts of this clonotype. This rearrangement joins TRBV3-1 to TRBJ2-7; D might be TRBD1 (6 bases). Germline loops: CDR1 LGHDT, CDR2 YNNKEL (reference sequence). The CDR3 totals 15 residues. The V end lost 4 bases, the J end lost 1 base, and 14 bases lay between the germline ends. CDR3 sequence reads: CASSRAGTPSYEQYF. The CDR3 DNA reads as TGTGCCAGCAGCCGAGCCGGGACACCGTCCTACGAGCAGTACTTC.

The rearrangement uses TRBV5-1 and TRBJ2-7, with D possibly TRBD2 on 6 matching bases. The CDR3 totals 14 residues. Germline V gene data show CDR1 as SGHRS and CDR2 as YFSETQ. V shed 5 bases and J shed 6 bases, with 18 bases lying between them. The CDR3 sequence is CASSPQTSSGEQYF. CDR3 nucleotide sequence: TGCGCCAGCAGTCCTCAGACTAGTTCGGGCGAGCAGTACTTC.

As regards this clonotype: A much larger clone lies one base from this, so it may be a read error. CDR3 amino acids: CAGSMSSVASTDTQYF. The CDR3 DNA sequence: TGTGCCGGCAGCATGTCGTCCGTAGCTAGCACAGATACGCAGTATTTT. This chain uses TRBV7-3 with TRBJ2-3; D gene uncertain. This CDR3 is 16 amino acids long. Germline V gene lookup returns CDR1 SGHTA and CDR2 FQGTGA.

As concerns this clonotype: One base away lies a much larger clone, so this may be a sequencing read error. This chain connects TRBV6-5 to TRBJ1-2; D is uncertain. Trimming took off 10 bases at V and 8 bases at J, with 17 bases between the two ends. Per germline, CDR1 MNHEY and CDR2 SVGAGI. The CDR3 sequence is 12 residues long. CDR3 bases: TGTGCCATCTATGCCCTGGATTCGGGCTACACCTTC. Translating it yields CAIYALDSGYTF.